Below, 24 T cell receptor beta chains from the same sample are listed, as sequenced in a study of T-cell reconstitution after alpha-beta-depleted transplantation in children. Unique molecular identifiers were incorporated when the TCRbeta library was constructed. MiXCR, applied by TCRdb to the PCR reads, yields one record per CDR3 protein. The table shows approximately 640,000 distinct CDR3 sequences, with roughly 15% occurring only once. Sequencing used PBMCs from the stem cell graft donor, obtained from the stem cell graft. The receptor set was obtained from a human donor who donated a stem cell graft to a child with acute myeloid leukemia.

CDR3 sequence (DNA): TGTGCCAGCAGCTTACTCTGGCGTATGGAGGGATTCTTC. It yields the protein CASSLLWRMEGFF. This chain connects TRBV7-2 to TRBJ2-1; the D gene is possibly TRBD2 (6 bases). Germline assignment: CDR1 SGHTA and CDR2 FQGNSA. Between the trimmed V and J ends, which lost 2 bases and 16 bases, there was a span of 18 bases. The CDR3 runs 13 residues.

This clonotype has at least ten counts. V and J are TRBV24-1 and TRBJ2-1; 8 bases line up with TRBD1. CDR3 size: 13 residues. Trimming cost V 4 bases and J 9 bases; bases outside gene matches: 4. Per germline, CDR1 KGHDR and CDR2 SFDVKD. CDR3 protein: CATSDPDRGEQFF. The CDR3, as DNA: TGTGCCACCAGTGACCCTGACAGGGGTGAGCAGTTCTTC.

A few counts support this clonotype. The genes are TRBV6-1 and TRBJ2-3, with 7 positions matching TRBD2. Per the germline V gene, CDR1 is MNHNS and CDR2 is SASEGT. The CDR3 is 16 amino acids. V trimming: 3 bases; J trimming: 0 bases; junction bases outside the gene matches: 6. CDR3 DNA: TGTGCCAGCAGTGAGCTAGCGGAAATGAGCACAGATACGCAGTATTTT. Translation gives CASSELAEMSTDTQYF.

This clonotype occurred many times. The chain links TRBV20-1 to TRBJ1-6; D is ambiguous. CDR1 DFQATT and CDR2 SNEGSKA come from the germline V gene (reference sequence). V lost 3 bases, J lost 12 bases, and 12 bases lay in between. This CDR3 is 12 amino acids long. CDR3 protein: CSASVGEGPLHF. CDR3 DNA: TGCAGTGCTAGTGTCGGCGAAGGACCCCTCCACTTT.

The chain employs TRBV7-9 and TRBJ2-1; maybe TRBD1 (6 bases). V lost 9 bases and J lost 7, with 19 bases in between. The CDR3 contains 14 residues. Germline CDR1 SEHNR, CDR2 FQNEAQ (reference sequence). CDR3: CASLTDIQGNEQFF. The CDR3 DNA is TGTGCCAGTTTAACGGACATTCAGGGGAATGAGCAGTTCTTC.

This clonotype was recorded at least ten times. The gene calls are TRBV12-3 or TRBV12-4 and TRBJ1-5; D possibly corresponds to TRBD1 (6 bases). This CDR3 has 10 amino acids. V was pared by 8 bases and J by 15 bases, with 14 bases between. The CDR3 DNA reads TGTGCCAGCGGGGGCGGGACTTTGCATTTT. Its translation is CASGGGTLHF.

This clonotype occurred a few times. The chain recombines TRBV25-1 with TRBJ2-7; 7 bases are shared with TRBD2. The CDR3 has 13 amino acids. The trim removed 7 bases at V and 2 bases at J, leaving 5 bases unmatched. CDR1 is MGHDK, CDR2 SYGVNS, per germline. CDR3 sequence (DNA): TGTGCCAGCACCGTAGCGGGCGCCTACGAGCAGTACTTC. As protein: CASTVAGAYEQYF.

This clonotype was seen many times. The chain couples TRBV30 to TRBJ2-1, with unresolved D. There are 10 residues in the CDR3. The ends were cut back, 2 bases at V and 6 bases at J, with 2 bases in the middle. Looked up from germline, CDR1 is GTSNPN and CDR2 is SVGIG (reference sequence). The CDR3 here is CAWSPNEQFF. DNA for the CDR3: TGTGCCTGGAGTCCCAATGAGCAGTTCTTC.

This clonotype was counted ten times or more. The chain combines TRBV12-3 or TRBV12-4 with TRBJ1-2, with D uncertain. The CDR3 is 13 amino acids. V gave up 3 bases and J gave up 8 bases, with 13 bases separating them. Written as DNA, the CDR3 is TGTGCCAGCAGTTTCTCCCAAACGAGGGGCTACACCTTC. Its translation: CASSFSQTRGYTF.

This rearrangement joins TRBV7-2 to TRBJ1-2; D perhaps matches TRBD1 (5 bases). V shed 6 bases and J shed 8 bases, with 19 bases lying between them. Germline V lookup: CDR1 SGHTA, CDR2 FQGNSA. The CDR3 extends over 14 amino acids. CDR3 nucleotides: TGTGCCAGCAGTTTAAAGGCTGGGGGAGTGGGCTACACCTTC. It translates to CASSLKAGGVGYTF.

The chain employs TRBV7-3 and TRBJ1-1; D is unclear. The CDR3 has 15 amino acids. Germline V gene sequence: CDR1 SGHTA, CDR2 FQGTGA. Trimming left V 5 bases short and J 4 bases short, with 17 bases between. CDR3 in DNA: TGTGCCAGCAGCCCAACCGACACTTGGGGCACTGAAGCTTTCTTT. Its protein product is CASSPTDTWGTEAFF.

This chain links TRBV11-2 with TRBJ2-7, with 12 positions matching TRBD2. The CDR3 extends over 18 amino acids. Looked up from germline, CDR1 is SGHAT and CDR2 is FQNNGV. J was trimmed by 4 bases and V by 3 bases; bases with no gene match: 13. The CDR3 loop reads CASSFLVRTSGEDYEQYF. CDR3 nucleotide sequence: TGTGCCAGCAGCTTTTTAGTCCGGACTAGCGGGGAAGATTACGAGCAGTACTTC.

The CDR3 nucleotides are TGTGCCAGCTCACCGCCCGCGAGCTCTGGAAACACCATATATTTT. It yields the protein CASSPPASSGNTIYF. The chain employs TRBV18 and TRBJ1-3; D is ambiguous. Germline CDR1 KGHSH, CDR2 LQKENI. Trimming cost V 3 bases and J 0 bases, with 9 bases left between them. The CDR3 contains 15 residues.

The chain uses TRBV29-1 and TRBJ1-5, with 11 bases identical to TRBD1. The germline V gene encodes CDR1 SQVTM and CDR2 ANQGSEA. This CDR3 is built from 18 residues. V dropped 6 bases and J dropped 0; count of bases not matched to a gene: 13. CDR3 sequence reads: CSVAYGTGGVYSNQPQHF. CDR3 nucleotide sequence: TGCAGCGTGGCATACGGGACAGGGGGTGTTTATAGCAATCAGCCCCAGCATTTT. Looking up the rest from reference TRBV29-1 and TRBJ1-5 gives the full variable domain: SAVISQKPSRDICQRGTSLTIQCQVDSQVTMMFWYRQQPGQSLTLIATANQGSEATYESGFVIDKFPISRPNLTFSTLTVSNMSPEDSSIYLCSVAYGTGGVYSNQPQHFGDGTRLSIL.

The sample holds a few counts of this clonotype. This sequence joins TRBV4-3 and TRBJ2-3; no firm D call. CDR1 is LGHNA, CDR2 YSLEER, per germline. The CDR3 length is 17 residues. V lost 1 base and J lost 0, with 14 bases in between. The CDR3 sequence is CASSQVVAATSTDTQYF. DNA of the CDR3: TGCGCCAGCAGCCAAGTAGTGGCGGCAACTAGCACAGATACGCAGTATTTT.

This clonotype was seen only a few times. V gene TRBV20-1 combines with J gene TRBJ2-1; D is possibly TRBD1 or TRBD2 (7 bases each). CDR1 DFQATT and CDR2 SNEGSKA come from the germline V gene (reference sequence). The CDR3 runs to 14 residues. V gave up 6 bases and J gave up 7 bases, with 19 bases separating them. The CDR3 DNA reads TGCAGTGCCCTATCCCCGCAGGGGGGGAATGAGCAGTTCTTC. Translating gives CSALSPQGGNEQFF.

This clonotype showed up just a few times. The V call is TRBV7-2, the J call TRBJ2-1; 9 bases are shared with TRBD2. The CDR3 runs 15 residues. The J segment lost 11 bases and the V segment lost 1 base, leaving 9 bases of the junction unmatched. Germline values: CDR1 SGHTA, CDR2 FQGNSA. The DNA of the CDR3 is TGTGCCAGCAGCTTAGATTTGGCTAGCGGGGATCAGCAGTTCTTC. Encoded protein: CASSLDLASGDQQFF.

In its sample, this clonotype was seen a few times. The chain combines TRBV12-3 or TRBV12-4 with TRBJ2-5; 10 bases map to TRBD2. The CDR3 has 16 amino acids. V shed 2 bases and J 5 bases; nucleotides not matched to a gene: 8. This CDR3 is CASSLRLAGARETQYF. CDR3 DNA sequence: TGTGCCAGCAGTTTACGGCTAGCGGGGGCCAGGGAGACCCAGTACTTC.

In this sample, this clonotype turned up a few times. The chain couples TRBV5-1 to TRBJ1-2; D is unresolved. CDR1 and CDR2 (germline): SGHRS, YFSETQ. The CDR3 loop spans 12 amino acids. Trimming removed 5 bases from V and 7 bases from J, with 12 bases in between. The CDR3 loop reads CASSHDLGGYTF. For the CDR3, the DNA is TGCGCCAGCAGTCACGACCTTGGTGGCTACACCTTC.

This clonotype was observed at least ten times. The chain recombines TRBV25-1 with TRBJ2-6; 8 bases align to TRBD1. J was trimmed by 4 bases and V by 3 bases; bases with no gene match: 11. The V gene's germline CDR1 is MGHDK and CDR2 SYGVNS. The CDR3 length is 18 residues. The CDR3 DNA reads TGTGCCAGCAGTGATCCCGGACAGGGAATTGACGGGGCCAACGTCCTGACTTTC. As protein: CASSDPGQGIDGANVLTF.

This clonotype was seen repeatedly, ten times or more. This CDR3 is CSVEALDSGTQLSTDTQYF. The CDR3 DNA reads TGCAGCGTTGAAGCCTTGGACTCCGGCACGCAACTCAGCACAGATACGCAGTATTTT. V is TRBV29-1 and J is TRBJ2-3; D may be TRBD2 (5 bases). Looked up from germline, CDR1 is SQVTM and CDR2 is ANQGSEA. Trimming removed 1 base at V and 0 bases at J, with 23 bases between. The CDR3 runs to 19 residues.

This chain connects TRBV28 to TRBJ1-4; D uncertain. The CDR3 covers 14 residues. V was cut by 1 base and J by 8 bases, with 11 bases left in between. Germline CDR1 reads MDHEN; CDR2 reads SYDVKM. As DNA, the CDR3 is TGTGCCAGCAGTTTATCAGGAGGCGCGGAAAAACTGTTTTTT. Its translation: CASSLSGGAEKLFF.

This sequence joins TRBV12-3 or TRBV12-4 and TRBJ2-5; D not certain. Trimming cost V 3 bases and J 3 bases, with 11 bases left between them. The length of the CDR3 is 14 residues. CDR3 coding DNA: TGTGCCAGCAGTTTCTGGCCAGGAGAAGAGACCCAGTACTTC. Its translation is CASSFWPGEETQYF.

This clonotype was observed many times. The V gene is TRBV29-1, the J gene TRBJ2-1, with D possibly being TRBD1 (5 bases). The V gene lost 6 bases and the J gene lost 1 base, with 10 bases spanning the gap. Germline V gene sequence: CDR1 SQVTM, CDR2 ANQGSEA. The length of the CDR3 is 13 residues. For the CDR3, the DNA is TGCAGCGTCAGGCAGGGATCCTACAATGAGCAGTTCTTC. This gives the protein CSVRQGSYNEQFF.